This TCR beta chain was identified in a study of beta chain features in type 1 diabetes. General study points: Researchers report that Type 1 diabetes patients had moderately but significantly shorter TCRB CDR3s across all four CD4+ subsets.

Germline CDR1 reads SGHDT; CDR2 reads YYEEEE. The CDR3 extends over 15 amino acids. With 2 bases clipped from V and 6 bases from J, the junction kept 8 bases outside the gene matches. Sorting with CD45RO/CCR7/CD25/CD127/CD95/CD27 yielded naive, central memory, regulatory and stem-like memory CD4+ cells. Expressed TCRB transcripts were sequenced after all isolated RNA was converted to cDNA. The assay was immunoSEQ multiplex PCR, and TCRdb's table has in-frame clones only and misses some. In the table there are more than 100,000 clones, 28% of which are singletons. For this clone: The target antigen is unknown.

This TCR came from a woman younger than 30 with type 1 diabetes. V usage is TRBV5-6 and J usage is TRBJ2-1, with 7 bases that match TRBD2. Sequenced sample: central memory CD4+ T cells from blood. In nucleotides, the CDR3 is TGTGCCAGCAGCTTAACAGCGGGAAAACGCAATGAGCAGTTCTTC. Amino acid sequence: CASSLTAGKRNEQFF.